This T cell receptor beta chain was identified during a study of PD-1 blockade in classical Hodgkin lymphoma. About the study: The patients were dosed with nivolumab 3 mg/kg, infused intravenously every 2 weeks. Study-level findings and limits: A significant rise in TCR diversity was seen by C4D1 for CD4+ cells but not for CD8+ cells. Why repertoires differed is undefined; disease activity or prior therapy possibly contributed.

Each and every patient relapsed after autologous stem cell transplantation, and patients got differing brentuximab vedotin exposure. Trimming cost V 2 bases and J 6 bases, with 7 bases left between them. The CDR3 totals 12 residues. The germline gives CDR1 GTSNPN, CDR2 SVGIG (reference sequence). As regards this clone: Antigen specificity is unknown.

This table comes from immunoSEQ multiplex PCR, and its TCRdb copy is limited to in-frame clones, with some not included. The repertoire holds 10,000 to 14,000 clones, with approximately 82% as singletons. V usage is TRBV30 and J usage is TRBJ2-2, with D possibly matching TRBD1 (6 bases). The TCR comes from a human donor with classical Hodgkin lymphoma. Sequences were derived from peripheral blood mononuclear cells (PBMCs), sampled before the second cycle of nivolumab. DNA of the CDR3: TGTGCCTGGAGTTGGGGGCCCGGGGAGCTGTTTTTT. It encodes CAWSWGPGELFF. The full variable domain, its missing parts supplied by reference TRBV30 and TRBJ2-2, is SQTIHQWPATLVQPVGSPLSLECTVEGTSNPNLYWYRQAAGRGLQLLFYSVGIGQISSEVPQNLSASRPQDRQFILSSKKLLLSDSGFYLCAWSWGPGELFFGEGSRLTVL.